This note documents a single T cell receptor beta chain sequence. Its antigen is currently unknown. The CDR3 sequence is 16 residues long. Germline CDR1 reads SGHTA; CDR2 reads FQGNSA. V lost 4 bases, J lost 2 bases, and 16 bases lay in between. This record belongs to a study of cytomegalovirus exposure and HLA in healthy donors. Study-level points and caveats: Certain sequence variants were highly shared and formed a cluster, and this cluster was likely a sequencing artifact. Analyses of presence/absence relied on an assumption of roughly uniform sequencing depth across donors.

The PCR made use of 60 Vbeta and 13 Jbeta primers. Assay used: immunoSEQ multiplex PCR; TCRdb lists only in-frame clones, some missing. The sample shows under 150,000 clones, 65% to 90% of them seen only once. Specimen: PBMCs. This TCR derives from a girl under 10 years old in good health and CMV-seronegative. This chain uses TRBV7-2 with TRBJ2-3; D possibly corresponds to TRBD1 (6 bases). In DNA, the CDR3 is TGTGCCAGCAGCTCCCCTGAGACAGGATACACAGATACGCAGTATTTT. Protein product: CASSSPETGYTDTQYF.